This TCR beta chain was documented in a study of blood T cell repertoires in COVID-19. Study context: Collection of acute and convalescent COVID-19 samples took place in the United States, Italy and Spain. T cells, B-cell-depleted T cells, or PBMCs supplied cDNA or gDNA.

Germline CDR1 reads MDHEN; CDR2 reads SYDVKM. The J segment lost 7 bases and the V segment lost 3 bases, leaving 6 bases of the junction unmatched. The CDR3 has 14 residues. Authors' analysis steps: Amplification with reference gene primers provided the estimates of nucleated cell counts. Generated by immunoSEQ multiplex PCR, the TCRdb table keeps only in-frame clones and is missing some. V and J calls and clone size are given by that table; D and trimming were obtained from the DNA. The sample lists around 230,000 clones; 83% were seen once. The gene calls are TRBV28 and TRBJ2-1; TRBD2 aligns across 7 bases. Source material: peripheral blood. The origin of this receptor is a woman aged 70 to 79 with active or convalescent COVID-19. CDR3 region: CASSFRAGANEQFF. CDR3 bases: TGTGCCAGCAGTTTTCGGGCGGGAGCTAATGAGCAGTTCTTC.